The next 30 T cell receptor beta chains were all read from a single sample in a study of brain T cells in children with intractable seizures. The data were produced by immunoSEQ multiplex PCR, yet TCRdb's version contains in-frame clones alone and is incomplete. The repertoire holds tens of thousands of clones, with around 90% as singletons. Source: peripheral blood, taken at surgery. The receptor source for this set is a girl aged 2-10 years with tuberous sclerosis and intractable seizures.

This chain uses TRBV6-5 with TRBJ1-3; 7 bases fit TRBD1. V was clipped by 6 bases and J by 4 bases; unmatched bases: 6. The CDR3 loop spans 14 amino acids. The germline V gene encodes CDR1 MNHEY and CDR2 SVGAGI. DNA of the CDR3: TGTGCCAGCAGACTCAGGGGGAAGGGAAACACCATATATTTT. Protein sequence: CASRLRGKGNTIYF.

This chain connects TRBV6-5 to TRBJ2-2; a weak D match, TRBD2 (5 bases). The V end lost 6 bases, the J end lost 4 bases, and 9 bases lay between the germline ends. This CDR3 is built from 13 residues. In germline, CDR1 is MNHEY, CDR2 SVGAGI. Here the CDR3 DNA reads TGTGCCAGCAGGAGGGTGAGCACCGGGGAGCTGTTTTTT. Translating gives CASRRVSTGELFF.

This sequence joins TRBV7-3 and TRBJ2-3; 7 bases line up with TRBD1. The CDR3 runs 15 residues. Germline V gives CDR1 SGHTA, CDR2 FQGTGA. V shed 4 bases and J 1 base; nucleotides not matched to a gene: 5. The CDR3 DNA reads TGTGCCAGCAGCTCACAGGGGACCGGCACAGATACGCAGTATTTT. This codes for CASSSQGTGTDTQYF.

This CDR3 reads CASSQIGYTGELFF. The CDR3 DNA reads TGCGCCAGCAGCCAAATCGGATACACCGGGGAGCTGTTTTTT. The chain uses TRBV4-1 and TRBJ2-2; D remains unclear. This CDR3 comprises 14 residues. Looked up from germline, CDR1 is MGHRA and CDR2 is YSYEKL. V lost 2 bases and J 3 bases, leaving 7 bases between the germline ends.

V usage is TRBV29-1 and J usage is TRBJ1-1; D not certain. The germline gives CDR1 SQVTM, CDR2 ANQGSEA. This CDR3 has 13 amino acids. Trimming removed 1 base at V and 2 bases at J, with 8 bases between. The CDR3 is CSVEGATNTEAFF. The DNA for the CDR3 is TGCAGCGTTGAAGGGGCAACCAACACTGAAGCTTTCTTT.

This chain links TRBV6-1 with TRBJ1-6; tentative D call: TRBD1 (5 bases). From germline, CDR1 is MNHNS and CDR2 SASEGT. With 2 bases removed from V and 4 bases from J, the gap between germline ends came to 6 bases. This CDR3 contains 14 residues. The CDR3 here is CASSEQGYNSPLHF. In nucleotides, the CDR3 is TGTGCCAGCAGTGAACAGGGTTATAATTCACCCCTCCACTTT.

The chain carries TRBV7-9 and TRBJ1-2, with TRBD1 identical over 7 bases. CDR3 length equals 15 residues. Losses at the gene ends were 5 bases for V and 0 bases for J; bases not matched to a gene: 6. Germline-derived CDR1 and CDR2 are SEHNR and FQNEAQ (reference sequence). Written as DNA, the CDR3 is TGTGCCAGCAGCGCGGGACAGCCTCCTAACTATGGCTACACCTTC. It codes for CASSAGQPPNYGYTF.

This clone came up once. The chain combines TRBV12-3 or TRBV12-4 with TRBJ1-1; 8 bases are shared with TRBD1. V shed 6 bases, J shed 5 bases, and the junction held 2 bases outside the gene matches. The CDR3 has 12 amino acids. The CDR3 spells CASSRQGTEAFF. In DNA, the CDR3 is TGTGCCAGCAGCAGACAGGGGACTGAAGCTTTCTTT.

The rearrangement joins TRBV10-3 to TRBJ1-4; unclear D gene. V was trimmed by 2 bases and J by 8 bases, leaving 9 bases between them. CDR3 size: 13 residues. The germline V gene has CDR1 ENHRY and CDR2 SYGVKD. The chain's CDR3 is CAISEAPGEKLFF. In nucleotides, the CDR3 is TGTGCCATCAGTGAGGCCCCCGGGGAAAAACTGTTTTTT.

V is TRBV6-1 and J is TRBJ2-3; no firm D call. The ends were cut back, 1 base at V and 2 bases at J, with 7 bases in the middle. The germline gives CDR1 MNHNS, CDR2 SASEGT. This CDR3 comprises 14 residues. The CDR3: CASSEGADTDTQYF. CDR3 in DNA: TGTGCCAGCAGTGAAGGTGCGGACACAGATACGCAGTATTTT.

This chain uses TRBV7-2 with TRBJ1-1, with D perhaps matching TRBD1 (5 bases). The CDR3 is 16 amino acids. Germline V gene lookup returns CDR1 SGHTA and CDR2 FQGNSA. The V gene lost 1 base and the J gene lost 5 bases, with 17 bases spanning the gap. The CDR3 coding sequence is TGTGCCAGCAGCTTAGGTGGGACTGGGAGGTGGACTGAAGCTTTCTTT. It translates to CASSLGGTGRWTEAFF.

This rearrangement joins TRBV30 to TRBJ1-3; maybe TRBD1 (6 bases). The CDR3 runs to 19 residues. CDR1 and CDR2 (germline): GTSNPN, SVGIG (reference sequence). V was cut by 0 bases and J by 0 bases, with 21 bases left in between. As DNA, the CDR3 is TGTGCCTGGAGTGTAACCAGGGGCCCTCTTACAATCTCTGGAAACACCATATATTTT. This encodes CAWSVTRGPLTISGNTIYF.

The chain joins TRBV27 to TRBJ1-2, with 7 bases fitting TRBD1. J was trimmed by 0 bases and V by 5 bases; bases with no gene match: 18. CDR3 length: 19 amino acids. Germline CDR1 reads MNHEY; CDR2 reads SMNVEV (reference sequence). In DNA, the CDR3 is TGTGCCAGCAGTATAAGGGACAGACGATACACCAATACTAACTATGGCTACACCTTC. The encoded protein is CASSIRDRRYTNTNYGYTF.

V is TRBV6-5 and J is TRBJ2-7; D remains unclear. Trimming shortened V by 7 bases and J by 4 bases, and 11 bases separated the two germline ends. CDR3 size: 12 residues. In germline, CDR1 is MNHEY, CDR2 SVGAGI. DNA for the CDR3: TGTGCCAGCAAAGCCTCTGGTTACGAGCAGTACTTC. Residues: CASKASGYEQYF.

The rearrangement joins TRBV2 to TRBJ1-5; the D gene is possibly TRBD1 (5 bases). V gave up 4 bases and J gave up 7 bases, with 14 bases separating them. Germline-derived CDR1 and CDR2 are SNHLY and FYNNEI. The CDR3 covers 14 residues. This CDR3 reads CASSGGGEGQPQHF. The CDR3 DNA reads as TGTGCCAGCAGTGGGGGGGGTGAGGGACAGCCCCAGCATTTT.

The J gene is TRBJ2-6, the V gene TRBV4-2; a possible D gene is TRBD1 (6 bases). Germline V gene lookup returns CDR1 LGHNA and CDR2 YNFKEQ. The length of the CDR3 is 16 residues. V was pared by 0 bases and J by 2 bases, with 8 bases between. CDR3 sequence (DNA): TGTGCCAGCAGCCAAGAAACAGGGACTGGGGCCAACGTCCTGACTTTC. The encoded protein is CASSQETGTGANVLTF.

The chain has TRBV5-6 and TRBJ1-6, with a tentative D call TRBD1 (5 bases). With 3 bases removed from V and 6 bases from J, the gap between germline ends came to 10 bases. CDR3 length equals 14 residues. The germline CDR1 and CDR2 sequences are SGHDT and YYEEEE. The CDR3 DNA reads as TGTGCCAGCAGCTGGGGCGAACTTAATTCACCCCTCCACTTT. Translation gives CASSWGELNSPLHF. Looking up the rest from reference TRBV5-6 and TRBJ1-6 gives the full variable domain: DAGVTQSPTHLIKTRGQQVTLRCSPKSGHDTVSWYQQALGQGPQFIFQYYEEEERQRGNFPDRFSGHQFPNYSSELNVNALLLGDSALYLCASSWGELNSPLHFGNGTRLTVT.

CDR3 sequence (DNA): TGTGCCAGCAGTTTGGGACAGGCCTCGGGACAGCCCCAGCATTTT. It specifies CASSLGQASGQPQHF. This rearrangement joins TRBV6-5 to TRBJ1-5, with 8 positions matching TRBD1. The germline CDR1 and CDR2 sequences are MNHEY and SVGAGI. CDR3 length: 15 amino acids. The trim removed 4 bases at V and 7 bases at J, leaving 9 bases unmatched.

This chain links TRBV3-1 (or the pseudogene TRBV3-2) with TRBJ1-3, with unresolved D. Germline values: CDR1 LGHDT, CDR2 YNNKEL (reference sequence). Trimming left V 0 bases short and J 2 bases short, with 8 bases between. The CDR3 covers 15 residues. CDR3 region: CASSQDQLPGNTIYF. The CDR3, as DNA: TGTGCCAGCAGCCAAGATCAGCTTCCTGGAAACACCATATATTTT.

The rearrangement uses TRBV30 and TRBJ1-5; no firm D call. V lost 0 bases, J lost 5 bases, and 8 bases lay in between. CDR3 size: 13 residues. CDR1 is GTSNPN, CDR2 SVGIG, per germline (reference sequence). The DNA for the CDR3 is TGTGCCTGGAGTGTGGCAAACCATCAGCCCCAGCATTTT. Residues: CAWSVANHQPQHF. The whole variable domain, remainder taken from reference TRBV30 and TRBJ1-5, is SQTIHQWPATLVQPVGSPLSLECTVEGTSNPNLYWYRQAAGRGLQLLFYSVGIGQISSEVPQNLSASRPQDRQFILSSKKLLLSDSGFYLCAWSVANHQPQHFGDGTRLSIL.

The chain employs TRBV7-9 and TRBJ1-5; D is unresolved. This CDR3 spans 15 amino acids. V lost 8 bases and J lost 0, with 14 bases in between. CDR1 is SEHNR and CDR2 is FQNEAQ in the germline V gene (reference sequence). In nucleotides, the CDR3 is TGTGCCAGCCCCAAAAGGCACCCTAGCAATCAGCCCCAGCATTTT. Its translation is CASPKRHPSNQPQHF.

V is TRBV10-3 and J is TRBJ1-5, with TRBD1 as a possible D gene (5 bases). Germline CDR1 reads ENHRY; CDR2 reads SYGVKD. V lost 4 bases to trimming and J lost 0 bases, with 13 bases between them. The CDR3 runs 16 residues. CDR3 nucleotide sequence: TGTGCCATCAGTGTTTCAGGGAGCGATAGCAATCAGCCCCAGCATTTT. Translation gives CAISVSGSDSNQPQHF.

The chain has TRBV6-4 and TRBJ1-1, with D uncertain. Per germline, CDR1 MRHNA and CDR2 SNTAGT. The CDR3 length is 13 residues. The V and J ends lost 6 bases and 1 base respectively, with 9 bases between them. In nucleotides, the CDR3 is TGTGCCAGCAGGATGCAAACGAACACTGAAGCTTTCTTT. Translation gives CASRMQTNTEAFF.

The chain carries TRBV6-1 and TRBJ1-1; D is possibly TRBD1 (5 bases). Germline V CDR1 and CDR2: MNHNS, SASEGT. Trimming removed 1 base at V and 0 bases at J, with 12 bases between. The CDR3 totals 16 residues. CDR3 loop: CASSEGPGFMNTEAFF. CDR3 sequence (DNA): TGTGCCAGCAGTGAAGGGCCAGGGTTTATGAACACTGAAGCTTTCTTT.

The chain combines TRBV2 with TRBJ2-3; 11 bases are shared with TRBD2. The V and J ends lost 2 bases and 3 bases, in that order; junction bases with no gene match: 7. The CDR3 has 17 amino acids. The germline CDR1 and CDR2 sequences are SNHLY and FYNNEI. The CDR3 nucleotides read TGTGCCAGCAGTGAACGGCTAGCGGGGGGCCCAACAGATACGCAGTATTTT. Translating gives CASSERLAGGPTDTQYF.

As DNA, the CDR3 is TGTGCCAGCACCGGGGGTTGTAAAAATAGCAATCAGCCCCAGCATTTT. This encodes CASTGGCKNSNQPQHF. The V call is TRBV5-6, the J call TRBJ1-5, with TRBD1 as a possible D gene (5 bases). The CDR3 has 16 residues. V was trimmed by 6 bases and J by 0 bases, leaving 16 bases between them. Germline CDR1 SGHDT, CDR2 YYEEEE.

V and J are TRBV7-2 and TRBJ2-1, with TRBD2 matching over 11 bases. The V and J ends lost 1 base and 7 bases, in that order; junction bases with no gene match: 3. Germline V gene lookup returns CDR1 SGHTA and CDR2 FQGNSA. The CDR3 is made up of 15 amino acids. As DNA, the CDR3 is TGTGCCAGCAGCTTAGTAGCGGGGGGGTGGAATGAGCAGTTCTTC. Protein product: CASSLVAGGWNEQFF.

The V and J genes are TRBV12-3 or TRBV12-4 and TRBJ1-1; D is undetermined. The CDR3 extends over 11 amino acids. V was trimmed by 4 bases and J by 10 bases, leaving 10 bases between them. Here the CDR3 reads CASSSILGAFF. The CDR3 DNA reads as TGTGCCAGCAGTTCCATCCTTGGAGCTTTCTTT.

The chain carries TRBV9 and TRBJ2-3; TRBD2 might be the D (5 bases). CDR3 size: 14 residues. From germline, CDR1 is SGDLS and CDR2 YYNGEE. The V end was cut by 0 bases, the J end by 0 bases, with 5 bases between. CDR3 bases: TGTGCCAGCAGCGTAGGGACTAGCACAGATACGCAGTATTTT. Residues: CASSVGTSTDTQYF. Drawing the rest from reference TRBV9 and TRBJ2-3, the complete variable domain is DSGVTQTPKHLITATGQRVTLRCSPRSGDLSVYWYQQSLDQGLQFLIQYYNGEERAKGNILERFSAQQFPDLHSELNLSSLELGDSALYFCASSVGTSTDTQYFGPGTRLTVL.

The DNA of the CDR3 is TGTGCCAGCAGCCACCGAGAAGCAGGGCATCAGCCCCAGCATTTT. It specifies CASSHREAGHQPQHF. V is TRBV4-2 and J is TRBJ1-5, with a weak D call TRBD1 (5 bases). V was pared by 3 bases and J by 5 bases, with 14 bases between. The germline CDR1 and CDR2 sequences are LGHNA and YNFKEQ. This CDR3 region has 15 residues.